These T cell receptor beta chains were read from a single sample in a study of T cell responses to AZD1222 COVID-19 vaccine. This table comes from immunoSEQ multiplex PCR, and its TCRdb copy is limited to in-frame clones, with some not included. The sample lists roughly 160,000 clones, roughly 90% occurring once. Sequences were derived from peripheral blood, sampled 28 days after the second AZD1222 dose. The receptors derive from an adult who received the AZD1222 COVID-19 vaccine. CDR3s include the opening cysteine and the closing phenylalanine or tryptophan. D genes are given only for firm matches. Size tells how often a clone was seen (once, few, many) or the class of an expanded clone, and some rows leave it out.

abundance | len | j_gene | v_gene | d_gene | CDR3aa | CDR3nt
- | 13 | TRBJ2-7 | TRBV4-1 | TRBD1 | CASSPNRDRRPYF | TGCGCCAGCAGCCCTAACCGGGACAGACGTCCGTACTTC
- | 11 | TRBJ2-3 | TRBV2 | - | CASSGRGTQYF | TGTGCCAGCAGTGGGAGGGGTACGCAGTATTTT
- | 13 | TRBJ1-2 | TRBV5-6 | - | CASSLARDYGYTF | TGTGCCAGCAGCTTGGCCCGGGACTATGGCTACACCTTC
- | 11 | TRBJ2-1 | TRBV7-6 | - | CASSLGNEQFF | TGTGCCAGCAGCTTGGGCAATGAGCAGTTCTTC
- | 16 | TRBJ2-1 | TRBV29-1 | TRBD2 | CSVESVAGGPSNEQFF | TGCAGCGTTGAATCCGTAGCGGGGGGGCCTTCCAATGAGCAGTTCTTC
- | 13 | TRBJ1-1 | TRBV7-2 | - | CASSYRVGTEAFF | TGTGCCAGCAGCTACAGGGTTGGCACTGAAGCTTTCTTT
- | 15 | TRBJ1-1 | TRBV7-2 | - | CASSLDQSQGTEAFF | TGTGCCAGCAGCTTAGATCAGAGCCAGGGCACTGAAGCTTTCTTT
- | 16 | TRBJ2-7 | TRBV19 | TRBD1 | CASSTERQGGRNEQYF | TGTGCCAGTAGTACGGAGCGACAGGGGGGGCGGAACGAGCAGTACTTC
- | 12 | TRBJ1-2 | TRBV29-1 | TRBD1 | CSVQGAQYGYTF | TGCAGCGTACAGGGGGCGCAGTATGGCTACACCTTC
- | 12 | TRBJ1-2 | TRBV28 | - | CASSLSPRGYTF | TGTGCCAGCAGTTTATCACCGAGGGGCTACACCTTC
- | 13 | TRBJ1-1 | TRBV5-1 | - | CASSPSSGTEAFF | TGCGCCAGCAGCCCGTCGTCGGGGACTGAAGCTTTCTTT
- | 15 | TRBJ1-2 | TRBV6-5 | - | CASSYSERRHYGYTF | TGTGCCAGCAGTTACTCTGAGCGCCGCCACTATGGCTACACCTTC
- | 14 | TRBJ1-2 | TRBV10-3 | TRBD1 | CAISAGQGTGGYTF | TGTGCCATCAGTGCGGGACAGGGGACGGGTGGCTACACCTTC
- | 15 | TRBJ2-6 | TRBV28 | - | CASSSTEPGANVLTF | TGTGCCAGCAGTTCGACAGAGCCCGGGGCCAACGTCCTGACTTTC
- | 12 | TRBJ1-2 | TRBV11-2 | - | CASSPGGSGYTF | TGTGCCAGCAGCCCAGGTGGATCCGGCTACACCTTC
- | 14 | TRBJ1-1 | TRBV19 | - | CASSIQGRNTEAFF | TGTGCCAGTAGTATACAGGGAAGGAACACTGAAGCTTTCTTT
- | 13 | TRBJ1-2 | TRBV5-6 | - | CASSLEGGWGYTF | TGTGCCAGCAGCTTGGAAGGAGGATGGGGCTACACCTTC
few | 14 | TRBJ1-5 | TRBV19 | TRBD1 | CASLGGGGNQPQHF | TGTGCCAGCCTAGGGGGCGGGGGCAATCAGCCCCAGCATTTT
- | 17 | TRBJ2-6 | TRBV4-3 | - | CASSPQRGPTGANVLTF | TGCGCCAGCAGCCCTCAACGGGGCCCGACTGGGGCCAACGTCCTGACTTTC
few | 13 | TRBJ1-5 | TRBV12-3/TRBV12-4 | - | CASSLEVNQPQHF | TGTGCCAGCAGTTTAGAGGTAAATCAGCCCCAGCATTTT
- | 15 | TRBJ1-1 | TRBV30 | - | CAFQQANYGDTEAFF | TGTGCCTTCCAACAGGCGAACTATGGGGACACTGAAGCTTTCTTT
- | 14 | TRBJ2-3 | TRBV11-2 | - | CASSLSTGTDTQYF | TGTGCCAGCAGCTTATCCACAGGAACAGATACGCAGTATTTT